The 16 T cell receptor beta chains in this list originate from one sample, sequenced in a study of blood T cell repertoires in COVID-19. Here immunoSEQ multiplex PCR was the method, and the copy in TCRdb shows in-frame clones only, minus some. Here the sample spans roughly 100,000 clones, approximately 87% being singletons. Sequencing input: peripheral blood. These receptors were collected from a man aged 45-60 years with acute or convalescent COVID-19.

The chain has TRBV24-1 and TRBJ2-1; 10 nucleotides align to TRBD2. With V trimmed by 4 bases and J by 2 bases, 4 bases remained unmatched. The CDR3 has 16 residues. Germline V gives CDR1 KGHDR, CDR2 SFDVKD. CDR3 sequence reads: CATSEKSGGAYNEQFF. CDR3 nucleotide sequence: TGTGCCACCAGTGAAAAAAGCGGGGGGGCCTACAATGAGCAGTTCTTC.

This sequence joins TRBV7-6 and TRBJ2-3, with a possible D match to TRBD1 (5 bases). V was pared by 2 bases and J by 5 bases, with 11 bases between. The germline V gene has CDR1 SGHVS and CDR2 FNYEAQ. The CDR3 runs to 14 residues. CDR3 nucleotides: TGTGCCAGCAGCTTAATCGCCAGGGAAGATACGCAGTATTTT. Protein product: CASSLIAREDTQYF.

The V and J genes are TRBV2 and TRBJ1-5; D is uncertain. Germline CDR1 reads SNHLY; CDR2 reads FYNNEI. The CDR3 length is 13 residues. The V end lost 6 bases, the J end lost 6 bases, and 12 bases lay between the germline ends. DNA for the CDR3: TGTGCCAGCAGCGGAACGAGAGGTCAGCCCCAGCATTTT. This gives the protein CASSGTRGQPQHF.

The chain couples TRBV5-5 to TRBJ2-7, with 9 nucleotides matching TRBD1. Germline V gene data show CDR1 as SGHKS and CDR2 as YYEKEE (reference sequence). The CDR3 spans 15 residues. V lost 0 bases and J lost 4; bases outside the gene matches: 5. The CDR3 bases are TGTGCCAGCAGCTTGGCAGGGGGACAGGGATACGAGCAGTACTTC. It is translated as CASSLAGGQGYEQYF.

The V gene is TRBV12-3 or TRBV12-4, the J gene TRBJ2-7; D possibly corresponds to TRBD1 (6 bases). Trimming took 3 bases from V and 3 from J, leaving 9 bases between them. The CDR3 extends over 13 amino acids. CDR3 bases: TGTGCCAGCAGTTTGGGACACGGCTACGAGCAGTACTTC. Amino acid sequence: CASSLGHGYEQYF.

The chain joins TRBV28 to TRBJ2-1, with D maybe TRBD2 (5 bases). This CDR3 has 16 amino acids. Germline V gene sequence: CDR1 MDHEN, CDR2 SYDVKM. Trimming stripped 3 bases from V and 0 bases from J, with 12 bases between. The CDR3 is CASSLGPGSSYNEQFF. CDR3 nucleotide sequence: TGTGCCAGCAGTTTGGGCCCGGGGAGCTCCTACAATGAGCAGTTCTTC.

Here the CDR3 DNA reads TGTGCCAGCAGGGAGGGACTGGGGAACACTGAAGCTTTCTTT. Residues: CASREGLGNTEAFF. The chain combines TRBV5-6 with TRBJ1-1; a weak D match, TRBD1 (5 bases). The CDR3 extends over 14 amino acids. V dropped 5 bases and J dropped 1 base, with 12 bases sitting between them. In germline, CDR1 is SGHDT, CDR2 YYEEEE.

This chain's CDR3 is CASSETGQAPHTEAFF. The CDR3 bases are TGTGCCAGCAGTGAAACGGGACAGGCCCCCCACACTGAAGCTTTCTTT. The rearrangement joins TRBV6-1 to TRBJ1-1; 8 bases fit TRBD1. From germline, CDR1 is MNHNS and CDR2 SASEGT. V shed 2 bases, J shed 3 bases, and the junction held 8 bases outside the gene matches. The CDR3 is made up of 16 amino acids.

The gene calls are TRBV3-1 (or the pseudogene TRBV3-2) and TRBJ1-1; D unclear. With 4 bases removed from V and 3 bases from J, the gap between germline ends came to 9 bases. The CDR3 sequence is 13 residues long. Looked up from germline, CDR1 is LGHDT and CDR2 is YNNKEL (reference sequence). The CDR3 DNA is TGTGCCAGCAGCCTCTCCCGGGACACTGAAGCTTTCTTT. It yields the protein CASSLSRDTEAFF.

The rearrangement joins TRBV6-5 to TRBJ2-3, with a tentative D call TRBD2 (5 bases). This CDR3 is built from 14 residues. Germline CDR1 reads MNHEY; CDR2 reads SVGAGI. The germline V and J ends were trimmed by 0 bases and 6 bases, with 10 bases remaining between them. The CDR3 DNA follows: TGTGCCAGCAGTTACTCACAGAGGGAGGATACGCAGTATTTT. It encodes CASSYSQREDTQYF.

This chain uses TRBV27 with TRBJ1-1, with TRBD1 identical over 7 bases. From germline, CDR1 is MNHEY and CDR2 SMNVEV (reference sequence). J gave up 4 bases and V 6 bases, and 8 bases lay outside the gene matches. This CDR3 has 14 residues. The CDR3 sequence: CASRGRTGFTEAFF. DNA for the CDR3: TGTGCCAGCAGGGGAAGGACAGGATTCACTGAAGCTTTCTTT.

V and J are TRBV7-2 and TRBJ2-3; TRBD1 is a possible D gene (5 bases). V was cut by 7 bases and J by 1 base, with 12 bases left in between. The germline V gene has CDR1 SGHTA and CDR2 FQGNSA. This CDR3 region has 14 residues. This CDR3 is CASKVGRGTDTQYF. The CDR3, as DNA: TGTGCCAGCAAGGTGGGCAGGGGCACAGATACGCAGTATTTT. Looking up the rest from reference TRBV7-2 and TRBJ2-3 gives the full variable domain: GAGVSQSPSNKVTEKGKDVELRCDPISGHTALYWYRQSLGQGLEFLIYFQGNSAPDKSGLPSDRFSAERTGGSVSTLTIQRTQQEDSAVYLCASKVGRGTDTQYFGPGTRLTVL.

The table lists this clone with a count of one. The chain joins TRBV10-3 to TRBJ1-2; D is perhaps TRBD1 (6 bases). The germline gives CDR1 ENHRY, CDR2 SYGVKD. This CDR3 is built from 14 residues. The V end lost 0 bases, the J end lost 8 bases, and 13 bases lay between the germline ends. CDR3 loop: CAISESAGVGGYTF. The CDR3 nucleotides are TGTGCCATCAGTGAGTCGGCAGGGGTTGGCGGCTACACCTTC.

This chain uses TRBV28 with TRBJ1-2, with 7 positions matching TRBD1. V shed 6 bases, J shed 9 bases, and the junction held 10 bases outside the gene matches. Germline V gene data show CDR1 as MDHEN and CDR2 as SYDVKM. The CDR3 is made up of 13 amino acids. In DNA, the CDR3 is TGTGCCAGCAGAGGGACAGCCTCTATGAGCTACACCTTC. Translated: CASRGTASMSYTF.

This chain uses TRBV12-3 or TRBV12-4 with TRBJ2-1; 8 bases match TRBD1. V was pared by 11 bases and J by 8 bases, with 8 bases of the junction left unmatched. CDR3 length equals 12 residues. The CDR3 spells CACGTGGDEQFF. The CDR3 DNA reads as TGTGCCTGCGGGACAGGTGGCGATGAGCAGTTCTTC.

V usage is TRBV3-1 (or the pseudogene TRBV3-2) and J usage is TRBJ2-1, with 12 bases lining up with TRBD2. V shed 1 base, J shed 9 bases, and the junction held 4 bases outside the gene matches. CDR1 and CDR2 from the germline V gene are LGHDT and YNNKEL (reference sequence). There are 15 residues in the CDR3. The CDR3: CASSQASGRGSEQFF. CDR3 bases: TGTGCCAGCAGCCAAGCTAGCGGGAGGGGTAGTGAGCAGTTCTTC.